A selection of T cell receptor beta chains follows, all from one sample in a study of blood T cell repertoires in COVID-19. Profiling relied on immunoSEQ multiplex PCR, and the TCRdb table lists in-frame clones only, not all of them. This table holds about 220,000 clones, around 91% found once. Material for sequencing was PBMCs or T cells enriched from blood (not recorded which). The source is a woman aged 18-30 years in a cohort exposed to, infected with or recovered from COVID-19 (not recorded which). CDR3s include the opening cysteine and the closing phenylalanine or tryptophan. D genes are given only for firm matches.

TRBJ1-3 TRBD1 TRBV7-8 CASSLVPGTGTPFLSGNTIYF TGTGCCAGCAGCTTAGTCCCCGGGACAGGGACCCCTTTCCTCTCTGGAAACACCATATATTTT
TRBJ2-1 NA TRBV19 CASSHKGEGSYNEQFF TGTGCCAGTAGTCATAAGGGGGAAGGGTCCTACAATGAGCAGTTCTTC
TRBJ1-2 TRBD1 TRBV7-2 CASSSRQGEGGNYGYTF TGTGCCAGCAGCTCAAGACAGGGGGAGGGAGGGAACTATGGCTACACCTTC
TRBJ2-7 NA TRBV25-1 CASSEAGWAYEQYF TGTGCCAGCAGTGAGGCAGGGTGGGCCTACGAGCAGTACTTC
TRBJ2-5 NA TRBV24-1 CATSDLNKNQETQYF TGTGCCACCAGTGATTTAAACAAGAATCAAGAGACCCAGTACTTC
TRBJ1-6 TRBD1 TRBV6-5 CASNPYGTGGSPLHF TGTGCCAGCAATCCTTATGGGACAGGGGGGTCACCCCTCCACTTT
TRBJ1-1 NA TRBV9 CASSVGSLGQGMNTEAFF TGTGCCAGCAGCGTAGGGTCGCTGGGGCAAGGAATGAACACTGAAGCTTTCTTT
TRBJ2-5 TRBD1 TRBV28 CASSRSGGEETQYF TGTGCCAGCAGTAGATCAGGGGGCGAGGAGACCCAGTACTTC
TRBJ1-2 NA TRBV5-1 CASSPDRDYGYTF TGCGCCAGCAGCCCCGACAGAGATTATGGCTACACCTTC
TRBJ2-7 NA TRBV7-2 CASSFNRVSYEQYF TGTGCCAGCAGCTTCAACAGGGTGTCCTACGAGCAGTACTTC